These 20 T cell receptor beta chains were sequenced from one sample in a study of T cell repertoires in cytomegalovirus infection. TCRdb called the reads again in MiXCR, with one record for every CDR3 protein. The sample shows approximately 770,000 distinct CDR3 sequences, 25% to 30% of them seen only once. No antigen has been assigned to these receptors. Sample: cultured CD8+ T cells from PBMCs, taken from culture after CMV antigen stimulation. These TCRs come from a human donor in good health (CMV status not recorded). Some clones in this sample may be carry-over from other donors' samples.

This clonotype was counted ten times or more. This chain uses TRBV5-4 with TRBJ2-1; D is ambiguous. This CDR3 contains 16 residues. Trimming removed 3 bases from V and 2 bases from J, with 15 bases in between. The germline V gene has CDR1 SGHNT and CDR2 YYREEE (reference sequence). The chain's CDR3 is CASSSPPGRTYNEQFF. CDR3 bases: TGTGCCAGCAGCTCGCCCCCCGGGCGTACCTACAATGAGCAGTTCTTC. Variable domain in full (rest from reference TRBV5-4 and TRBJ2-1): ETGVTQSPTHLIKTRGQQVTLRCSSQSGHNTVSWYQQALGQGPQFIFQYYREEENGRGNFPPRFSGLQFPNYSSELNVNALELDDSALYLCASSSPPGRTYNEQFFGPGTRLTVL.

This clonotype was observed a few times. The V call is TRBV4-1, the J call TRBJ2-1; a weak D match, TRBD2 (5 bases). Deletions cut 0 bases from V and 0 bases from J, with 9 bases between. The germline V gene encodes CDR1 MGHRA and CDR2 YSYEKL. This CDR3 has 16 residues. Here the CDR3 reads CASSQDPTSSYNEQFF. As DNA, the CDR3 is TGCGCCAGCAGCCAAGACCCTACTAGCTCCTACAATGAGCAGTTCTTC.

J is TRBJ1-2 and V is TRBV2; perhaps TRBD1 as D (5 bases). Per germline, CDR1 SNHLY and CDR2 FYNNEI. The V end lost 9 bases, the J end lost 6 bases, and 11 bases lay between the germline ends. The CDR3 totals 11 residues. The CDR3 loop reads CARRRGDGYTF. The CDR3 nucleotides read TGTGCCAGACGGCGGGGGGATGGCTACACCTTC.

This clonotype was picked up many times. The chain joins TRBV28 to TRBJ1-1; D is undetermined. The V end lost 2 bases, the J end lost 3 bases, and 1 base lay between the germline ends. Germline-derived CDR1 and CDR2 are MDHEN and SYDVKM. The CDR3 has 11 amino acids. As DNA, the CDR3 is TGTGCCAGCAGTTTACACACTGAAGCTTTCTTT. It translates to CASSLHTEAFF.

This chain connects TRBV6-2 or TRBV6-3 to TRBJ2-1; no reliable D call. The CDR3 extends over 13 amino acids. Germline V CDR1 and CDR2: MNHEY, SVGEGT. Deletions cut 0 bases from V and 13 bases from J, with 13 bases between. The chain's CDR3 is CASSYSNGNIQFF. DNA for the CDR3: TGTGCCAGCAGTTACTCGAATGGCAATATTCAGTTCTTC.

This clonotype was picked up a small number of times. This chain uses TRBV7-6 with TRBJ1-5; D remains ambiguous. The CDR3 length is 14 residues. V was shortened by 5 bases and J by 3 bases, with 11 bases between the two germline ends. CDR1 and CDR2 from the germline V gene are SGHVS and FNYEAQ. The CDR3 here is CASSPTAYNQPQHF. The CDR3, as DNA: TGTGCCAGCAGCCCGACTGCCTACAATCAGCCCCAGCATTTT.

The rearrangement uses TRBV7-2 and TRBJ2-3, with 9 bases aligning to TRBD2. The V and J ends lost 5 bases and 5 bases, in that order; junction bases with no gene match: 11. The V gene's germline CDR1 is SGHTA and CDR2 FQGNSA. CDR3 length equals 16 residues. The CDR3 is CASSSSLAGLGDTQYF. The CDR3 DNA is TGTGCCAGCAGCAGCTCCCTAGCGGGGTTGGGAGATACGCAGTATTTT. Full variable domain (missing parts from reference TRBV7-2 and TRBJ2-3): GAGVSQSPSNKVTEKGKDVELRCDPISGHTALYWYRQSLGQGLEFLIYFQGNSAPDKSGLPSDRFSAERTGGSVSTLTIQRTQQEDSAVYLCASSSSLAGLGDTQYFGPGTRLTVL.

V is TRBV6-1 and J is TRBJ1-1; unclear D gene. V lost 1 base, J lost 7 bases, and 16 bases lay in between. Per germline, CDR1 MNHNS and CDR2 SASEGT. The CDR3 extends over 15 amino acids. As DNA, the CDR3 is TGTGCCAGCAGTGAAGTTCCGGGTTTGAGCAATGAAGCTTTCTTT. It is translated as CASSEVPGLSNEAFF.

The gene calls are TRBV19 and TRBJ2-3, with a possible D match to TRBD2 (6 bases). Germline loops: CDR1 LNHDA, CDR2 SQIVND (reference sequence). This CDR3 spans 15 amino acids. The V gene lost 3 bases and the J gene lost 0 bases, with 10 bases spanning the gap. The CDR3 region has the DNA TGTGCCAGTAGTATGGCGGGGCGGAGCACAGATACGCAGTATTTT. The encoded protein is CASSMAGRSTDTQYF.

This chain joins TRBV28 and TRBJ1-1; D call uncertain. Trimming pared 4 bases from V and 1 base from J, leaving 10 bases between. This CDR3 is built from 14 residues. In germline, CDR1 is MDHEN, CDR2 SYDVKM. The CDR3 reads CASSSLVKNTEAFF. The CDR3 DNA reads TGTGCCAGCAGTTCCCTTGTCAAGAACACTGAAGCTTTCTTT.

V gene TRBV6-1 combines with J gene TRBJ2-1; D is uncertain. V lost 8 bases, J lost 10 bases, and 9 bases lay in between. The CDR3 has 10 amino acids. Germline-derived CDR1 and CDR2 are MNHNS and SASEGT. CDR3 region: CASLFGEQFF. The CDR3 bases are TGTGCCAGCCTCTTTGGGGAGCAGTTCTTC.

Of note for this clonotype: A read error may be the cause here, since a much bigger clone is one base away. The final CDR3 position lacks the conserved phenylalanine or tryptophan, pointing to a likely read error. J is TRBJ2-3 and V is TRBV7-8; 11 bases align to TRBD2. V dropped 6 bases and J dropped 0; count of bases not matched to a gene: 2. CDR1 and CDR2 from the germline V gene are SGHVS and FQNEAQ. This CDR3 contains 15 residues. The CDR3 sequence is CASRPSGGSTDTQYC. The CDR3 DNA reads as TGTGCCAGCAGGCCTAGCGGGGGGAGCACAGATACGCAGTATTGT.

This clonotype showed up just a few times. In DNA form, the CDR3 reads TGTGCCAGCAGCTTATCTGGACTAGCGGGGATATACAATGAGCAGTTCTTC. It codes for CASSLSGLAGIYNEQFF. The chain uses TRBV7-6 and TRBJ2-1; 12 positions agree with TRBD2. With 2 bases clipped from V and 4 bases from J, the junction kept 6 bases outside the gene matches. This CDR3 has 17 residues. The germline CDR1 and CDR2 sequences are SGHVS and FNYEAQ.

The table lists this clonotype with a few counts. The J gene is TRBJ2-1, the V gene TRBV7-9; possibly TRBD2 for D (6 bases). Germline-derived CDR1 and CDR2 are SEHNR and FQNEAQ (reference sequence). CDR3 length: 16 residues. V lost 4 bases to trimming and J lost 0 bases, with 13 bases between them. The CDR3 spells CASSWSGDFSYNEQFF. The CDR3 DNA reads TGTGCCAGCAGCTGGTCGGGGGACTTCTCCTACAATGAGCAGTTCTTC.

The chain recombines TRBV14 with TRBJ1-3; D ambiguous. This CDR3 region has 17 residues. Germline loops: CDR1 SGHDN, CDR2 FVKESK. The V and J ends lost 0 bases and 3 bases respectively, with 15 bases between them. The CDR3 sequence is CASSQDFGSSLGNTIYF. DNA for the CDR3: TGTGCCAGCAGCCAAGATTTTGGCAGTTCTCTTGGAAACACCATATATTTT. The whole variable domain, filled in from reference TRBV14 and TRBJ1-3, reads EAGVTQFPSHSVIEKGQTVTLRCDPISGHDNLYWYRRVMGKEIKFLLHFVKESKQDESGMPNNRFLAERTGGTYSTLKVQPAELEDSGVYFCASSQDFGSSLGNTIYFGEGSWLTVV.

CDR3 sequence: CASSQGHPDQPQHF. The DNA of the CDR3 is TGTGCCAGCAGTCAGGGACATCCTGATCAGCCCCAGCATTTT. The V call is TRBV6-6, the J call TRBJ1-5; D is possibly TRBD1 (6 bases). Trimming shortened V by 5 bases and J by 5 bases, and 13 bases separated the two germline ends. Germline V gene lookup returns CDR1 MNHNY and CDR2 SVGAGI (reference sequence). The CDR3 has 14 residues.

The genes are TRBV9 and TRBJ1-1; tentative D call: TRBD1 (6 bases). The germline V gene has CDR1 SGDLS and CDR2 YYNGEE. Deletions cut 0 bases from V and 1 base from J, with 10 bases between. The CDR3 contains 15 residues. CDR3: CASSVDQGWNTEAFF. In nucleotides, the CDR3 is TGTGCCAGCAGCGTAGATCAGGGGTGGAACACTGAAGCTTTCTTT.

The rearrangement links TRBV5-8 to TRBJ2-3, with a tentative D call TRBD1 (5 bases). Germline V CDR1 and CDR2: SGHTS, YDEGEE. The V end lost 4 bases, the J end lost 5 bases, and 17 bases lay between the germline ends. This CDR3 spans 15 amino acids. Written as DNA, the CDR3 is TGTGCCAGCAGCCCAACAGGAGCTAGGGAAGATACGCAGTATTTT. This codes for CASSPTGAREDTQYF.

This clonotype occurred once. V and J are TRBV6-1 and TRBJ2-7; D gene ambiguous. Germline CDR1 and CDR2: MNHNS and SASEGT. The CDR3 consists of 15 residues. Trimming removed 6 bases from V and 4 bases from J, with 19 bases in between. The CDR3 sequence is CASSEVGVEHYEQYV. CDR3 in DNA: TGTGCCAGCAGCGAGGTAGGAGTAGAGCATTACGAGCAGTACGTC.

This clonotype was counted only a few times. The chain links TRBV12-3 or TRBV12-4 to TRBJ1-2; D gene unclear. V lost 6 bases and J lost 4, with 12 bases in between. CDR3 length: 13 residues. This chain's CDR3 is CASRSRSLYGYTF. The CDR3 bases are TGTGCCAGCAGATCAAGATCCCTCTATGGCTACACCTTC.